This TCR beta chain was recorded in a study of long-term antiretroviral therapy in people with HIV. Investigators performed immunoSEQ version v3.0 at survey level. Sequencing had a target that covered roughly 40,000-50,000 T-cell genomes per sample. Produced via immunoSEQ multiplex PCR; TCRdb's table is partial and in-frame only. The sample lists under 40,000 clones; approximately 80% were seen once. Trimming cost V 6 bases and J 5 bases; bases outside gene matches: 4. Germline CDR1 is LNHDA and CDR2 is SQIVND (reference sequence). CDR3 length: 14 amino acids. This clone has only a few counts. Antigen: not known. Broader study findings: Pre-ART expanded TRB clones stayed dominant throughout, though often decreasing after ART.

This sample comprised unsorted PBMCs, obtained 0.3 years after starting antiretroviral therapy. The V and J genes are TRBV19 and TRBJ2-3; TRBD1 matches 11 bases. This TCR was recovered from a man aged 18 to 29 with HIV. The CDR3 DNA follows: TGTGCCAGTAGGGACAGGGGGCGGCAAGATACGCAGTATTTT. This gives the protein CASRDRGRQDTQYF.